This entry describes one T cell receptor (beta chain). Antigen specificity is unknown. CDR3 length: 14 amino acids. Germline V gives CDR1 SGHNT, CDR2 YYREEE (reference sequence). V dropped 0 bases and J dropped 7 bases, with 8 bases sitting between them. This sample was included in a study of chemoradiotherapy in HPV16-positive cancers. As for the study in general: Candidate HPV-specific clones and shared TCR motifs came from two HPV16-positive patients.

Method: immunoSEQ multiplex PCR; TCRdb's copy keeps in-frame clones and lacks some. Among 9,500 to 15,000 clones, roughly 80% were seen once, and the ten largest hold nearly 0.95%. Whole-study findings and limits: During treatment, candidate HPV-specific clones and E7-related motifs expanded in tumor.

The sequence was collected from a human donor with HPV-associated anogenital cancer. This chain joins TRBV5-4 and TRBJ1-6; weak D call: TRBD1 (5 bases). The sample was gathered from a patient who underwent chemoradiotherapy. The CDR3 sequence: CASSLGGRNSPLHF. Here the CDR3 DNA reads TGTGCCAGCAGCTTGGGGGGCAGGAATTCACCCCTCCACTTT.